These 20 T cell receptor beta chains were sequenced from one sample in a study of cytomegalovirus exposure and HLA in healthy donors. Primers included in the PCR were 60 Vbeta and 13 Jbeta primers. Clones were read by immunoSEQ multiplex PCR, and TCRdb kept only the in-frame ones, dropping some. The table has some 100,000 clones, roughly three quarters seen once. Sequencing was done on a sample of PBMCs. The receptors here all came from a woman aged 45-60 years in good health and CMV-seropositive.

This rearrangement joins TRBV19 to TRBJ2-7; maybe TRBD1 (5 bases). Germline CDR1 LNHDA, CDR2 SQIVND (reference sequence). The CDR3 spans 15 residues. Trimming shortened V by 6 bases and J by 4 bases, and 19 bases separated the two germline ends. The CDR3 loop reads CASSHLLGQGYEQYF. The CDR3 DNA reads TGTGCCAGTAGCCACTTATTGGGGCAGGGTTACGAGCAGTACTTC.

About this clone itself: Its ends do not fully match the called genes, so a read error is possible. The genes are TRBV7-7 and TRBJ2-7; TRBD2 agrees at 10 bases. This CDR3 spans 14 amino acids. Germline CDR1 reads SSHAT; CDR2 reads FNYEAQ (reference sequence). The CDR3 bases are TGTGCTAGCAGCTTCCGACTAGCGGGCTACGAGCAGTACTTC. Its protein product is CASSFRLAGYEQYF.

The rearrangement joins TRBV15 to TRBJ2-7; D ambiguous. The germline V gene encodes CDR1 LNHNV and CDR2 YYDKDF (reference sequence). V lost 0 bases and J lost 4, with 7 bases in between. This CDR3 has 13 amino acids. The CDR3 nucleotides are TGTGCCACCAGCAGAGATTTTTATTACGAGCAGTACTTC. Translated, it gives CATSRDFYYEQYF.

The CDR3 spells CASGTSGIRETQYF. The CDR3 DNA follows: TGTGCCAGCGGGACTAGCGGGATAAGAGAGACCCAGTACTTC. The chain combines TRBV6-5 with TRBJ2-5; 13 bases align to TRBD2. Losses at the gene ends were 8 bases for V and 4 bases for J; bases not matched to a gene: 4. Looked up from germline, CDR1 is MNHEY and CDR2 is SVGAGI. The CDR3 consists of 14 residues.

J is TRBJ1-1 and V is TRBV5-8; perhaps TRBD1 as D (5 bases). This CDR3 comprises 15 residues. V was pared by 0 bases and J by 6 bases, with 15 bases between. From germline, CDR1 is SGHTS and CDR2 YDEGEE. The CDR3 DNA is TGTGCCAGCAGCTTGGCGGGGGGACTCAACGCTGAAGCTTTCTTT. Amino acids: CASSLAGGLNAEAFF.

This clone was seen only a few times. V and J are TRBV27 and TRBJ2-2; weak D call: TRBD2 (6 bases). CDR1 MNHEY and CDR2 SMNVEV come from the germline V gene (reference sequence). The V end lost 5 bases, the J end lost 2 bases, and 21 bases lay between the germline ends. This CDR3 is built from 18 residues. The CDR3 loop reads CASSRIFTGTFNTGELFF. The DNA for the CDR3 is TGTGCCAGCAGTCGCATATTTACCGGGACTTTCAACACCGGGGAGCTGTTTTTT.

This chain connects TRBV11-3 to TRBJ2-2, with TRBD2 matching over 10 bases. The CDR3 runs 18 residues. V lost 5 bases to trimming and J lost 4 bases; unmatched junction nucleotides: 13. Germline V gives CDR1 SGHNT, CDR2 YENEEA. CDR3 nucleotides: TGTGCCAGCAGCCCCGGGACTAGCGCTATTGTATCCACCGGGGAGCTGTTTTTT. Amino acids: CASSPGTSAIVSTGELFF.

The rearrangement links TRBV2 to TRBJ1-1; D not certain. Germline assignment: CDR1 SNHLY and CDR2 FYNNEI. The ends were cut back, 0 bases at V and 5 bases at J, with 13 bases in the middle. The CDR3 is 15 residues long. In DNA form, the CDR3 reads TGTGCCAGCAGTGAAGCGCCGGTCGGGGTAACTGAAGCTTTCTTT. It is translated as CASSEAPVGVTEAFF.

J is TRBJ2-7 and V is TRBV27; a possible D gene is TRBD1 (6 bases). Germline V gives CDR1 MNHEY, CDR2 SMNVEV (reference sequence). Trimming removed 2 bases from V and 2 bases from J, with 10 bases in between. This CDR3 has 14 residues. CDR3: CASSLDRTTYEQYF. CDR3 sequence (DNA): TGTGCCAGCAGTTTAGACAGGACCACCTACGAGCAGTACTTC.

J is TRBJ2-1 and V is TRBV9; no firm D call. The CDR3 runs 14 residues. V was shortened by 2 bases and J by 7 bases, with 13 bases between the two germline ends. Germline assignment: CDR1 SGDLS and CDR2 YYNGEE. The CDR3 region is CASSVESARNEQFF. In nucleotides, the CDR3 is TGTGCCAGCAGCGTCGAATCAGCGCGGAATGAGCAGTTCTTC.

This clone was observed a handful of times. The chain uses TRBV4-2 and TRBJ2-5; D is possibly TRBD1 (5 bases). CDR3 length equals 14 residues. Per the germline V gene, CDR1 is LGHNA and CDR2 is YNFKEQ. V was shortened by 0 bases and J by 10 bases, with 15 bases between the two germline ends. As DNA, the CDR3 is TGTGCCAGCAGCCAAGATGGTCCAGGGAAGGTCCAGTACTTC. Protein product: CASSQDGPGKVQYF.

The CDR3 here is CASRPLTSGGYEQYF. As DNA, the CDR3 is TGTGCCAGCAGACCCCTGACTAGCGGGGGGTACGAGCAGTACTTC. The chain uses TRBV6-6 and TRBJ2-5, with 13 bases fitting TRBD2. The DNA end favors TRBJ2-7, so the J call may be wrong. The germline CDR1 and CDR2 sequences are MNHNY and SVGAGI (reference sequence). The CDR3 is made up of 15 amino acids.

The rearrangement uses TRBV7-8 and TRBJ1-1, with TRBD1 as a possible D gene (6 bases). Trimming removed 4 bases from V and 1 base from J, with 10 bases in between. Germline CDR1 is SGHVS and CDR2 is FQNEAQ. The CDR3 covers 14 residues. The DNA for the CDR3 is TGTGCCAGCAGCTGGGCCAGGGGGAACACTGAAGCTTTCTTT. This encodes CASSWARGNTEAFF.

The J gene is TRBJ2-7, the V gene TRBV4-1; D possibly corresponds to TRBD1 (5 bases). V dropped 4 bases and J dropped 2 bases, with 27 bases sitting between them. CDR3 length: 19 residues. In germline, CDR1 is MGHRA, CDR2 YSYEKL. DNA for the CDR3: TGCGCCAGCAGCCCCCGCGGTCGACAGTTGCGGCAGGATCCCTACGAGCAGTACTTC. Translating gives CASSPRGRQLRQDPYEQYF.

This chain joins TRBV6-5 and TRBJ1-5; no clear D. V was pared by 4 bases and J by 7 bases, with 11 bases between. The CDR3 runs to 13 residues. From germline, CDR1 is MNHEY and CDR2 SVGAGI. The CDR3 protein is CASSSTVRQPQHF. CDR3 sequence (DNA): TGTGCCAGCAGTTCAACAGTCAGACAGCCCCAGCATTTT.

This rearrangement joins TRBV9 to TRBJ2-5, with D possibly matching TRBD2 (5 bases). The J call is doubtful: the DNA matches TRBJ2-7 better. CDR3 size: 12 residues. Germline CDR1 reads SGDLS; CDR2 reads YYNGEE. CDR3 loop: CASSGTGYEQYF. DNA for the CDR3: TGTGCCAGCAGCGGGACTGGCTACGAGCAGTACTTC.

CDR3 bases: TGTGCCAGCTCGAAGCCCGGGGGGCCGGTGTTGTACTTC. Its translation: CASSKPGGPVLYF. The chain combines TRBV7-2 with TRBJ2-5, with a possible D match to TRBD2 (7 bases). With 8 bases removed from V and 13 bases from J, the gap between germline ends came to 23 bases. Germline CDR1 SGHTA, CDR2 FQGNSA. The length of the CDR3 is 13 residues.

CDR3 amino acids: CASSRRTGRQETQYF. For the CDR3, the DNA is TGTGCCAGCAGCAGGCGGACAGGACGACAAGAGACCCAGTACTTC. This sequence joins TRBV5-6 and TRBJ2-5; 7 positions agree with TRBD1. Germline V gene data show CDR1 as SGHDT and CDR2 as YYEEEE. The CDR3 consists of 15 residues. The ends lost 4 bases at V and 2 bases at J; junction bases unmatched: 8.

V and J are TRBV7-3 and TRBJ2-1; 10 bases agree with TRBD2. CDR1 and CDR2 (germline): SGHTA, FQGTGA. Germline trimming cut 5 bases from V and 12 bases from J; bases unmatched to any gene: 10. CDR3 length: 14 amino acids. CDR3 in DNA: TGTGCCAGCAGCCAATGGACTAGCGGAGGCCGGCAGTTCTTC. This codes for CASSQWTSGGRQFF.

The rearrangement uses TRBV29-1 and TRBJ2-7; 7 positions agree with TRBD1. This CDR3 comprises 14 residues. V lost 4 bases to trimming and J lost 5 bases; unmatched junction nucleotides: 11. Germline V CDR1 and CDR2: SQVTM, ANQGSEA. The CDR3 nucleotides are TGCAGCGTTGGATTTGGGACAGCGAGGGACGAGCAGTACTTC. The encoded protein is CSVGFGTARDEQYF.